These 28 T cell receptor beta chains were sequenced from one sample in a study of blood T cell repertoires in COVID-19. TCRdb's table, derived via immunoSEQ multiplex PCR, lists solely in-frame clones and lacks some. This table holds roughly 200,000 clones, around 88% found once. The specimen was peripheral blood. Source of these receptors: a woman in her 30s with acute or convalescent COVID-19.

This clone was found once. An end of the junction differs from the germline gene, which may be a read error. This same CDR3 is encoded by further DNA sequences in the sample. The chain has TRBV2 and TRBJ1-5; TRBD1 agrees at 7 bases. Germline V gene data show CDR1 as SNHLY and CDR2 as FYNNEI. This CDR3 contains 13 residues. CDR3 DNA: TGTGCCAGCAGTGGTCAGGGGGATCAGCCCCAACATTTT. Protein: CASSGQGDQPQHF.

This clone was detected only once. The chain has TRBV20-1 and TRBJ2-7; tentatively, D is TRBD1 (6 bases). This CDR3 region has 16 residues. The V end was cut by 3 bases, the J end by 2 bases, with 20 bases between. The V gene's germline CDR1 is DFQATT and CDR2 SNEGSKA (reference sequence). The CDR3 is CSASSPSRGRTYEQYF. DNA of the CDR3: TGCAGTGCTAGTTCCCCCTCCAGGGGAAGGACCTACGAGCAGTACTTC.

This chain connects TRBV5-1 to TRBJ1-4; TRBD1 matches at 7 bases. The CDR3 is made up of 14 amino acids. V lost 2 bases, J lost 8 bases, and 6 bases stayed unmatched. From germline, CDR1 is SGHRS and CDR2 YFSETQ. The CDR3 region has the DNA TGCGCCAGCAGCTTATCCGGGACAGTAGAAAAACTGTTTTTT. It is translated as CASSLSGTVEKLFF. The full variable domain, with the rest looked up from reference TRBV5-1 and TRBJ1-4, is KAGVTQTPRYLIKTRGQQVTLSCSPISGHRSVSWYQQTPGQGLQFLFEYFSETQRNKGNFPGRFSGRQFSNSRSEMNVSTLELGDSALYLCASSLSGTVEKLFFGSGTQLSVL.

This clone showed up just once. The gene calls are TRBV5-1 and TRBJ2-3; possibly TRBD2 for D (5 bases). Germline CDR1 is SGHRS and CDR2 is YFSETQ. The CDR3 runs to 14 residues. V lost 0 bases and J lost 7, with 12 bases in between. The chain's CDR3 is CASSLAQDGNTQYF. The CDR3 DNA sequence: TGCGCCAGCAGCTTGGCCCAGGACGGGAATACGCAGTATTTT.

The gene calls are TRBV27 and TRBJ2-2; D unresolved. The CDR3 totals 12 residues. V lost 7 bases and J 4 bases, leaving 7 bases between the germline ends. CDR1 MNHEY and CDR2 SMNVEV come from the germline V gene (reference sequence). In DNA form, the CDR3 reads TGTGCCAGCAAGAACTCCACCGGGGAGCTGTTTTTT. It yields the protein CASKNSTGELFF.

DNA of the CDR3: TGCGCCAGCAGCCAGAGGGACAGCATCTACGAGCAGTACTTC. Translation: CASSQRDSIYEQYF. This chain joins TRBV4-1 and TRBJ2-7; 7 bases are shared with TRBD1. The germline V gene encodes CDR1 MGHRA and CDR2 YSYEKL. The CDR3 is made up of 14 amino acids. V was clipped by 3 bases and J by 3 bases; unmatched bases: 5.

The rearrangement links TRBV3-1 (or the pseudogene TRBV3-2) to TRBJ2-1; 8 positions agree with TRBD1. The CDR3 runs to 14 residues. Germline CDR1 is LGHDT and CDR2 is YNNKEL (reference sequence). After removal of 3 bases from V and 6 bases from J, the junction contained 4 bases not matched to a gene. The CDR3 DNA is TGTGCCAGCAGCCAGGGACAGGCCCCCAATGAGCAGTTCTTC. Protein product: CASSQGQAPNEQFF.

The DNA for the CDR3 is TGTGCCAGCAGTTTGACGGAGTCTAGCACAGATACGCAGTATTTT. It encodes CASSLTESSTDTQYF. V is TRBV28 and J is TRBJ2-3, with no clear D. The ends were cut back, 3 bases at V and 0 bases at J, with 10 bases in the middle. The CDR3 has 15 amino acids. CDR1 and CDR2 from the germline V gene are MDHEN and SYDVKM.

V is TRBV3-1 (or the pseudogene TRBV3-2) and J is TRBJ2-3; no reliable D call. The CDR3 is 12 residues long. Germline CDR1 is LGHDT and CDR2 is YNNKEL (reference sequence). With 2 bases removed from V and 6 bases from J, the gap between germline ends came to 6 bases. The CDR3 here is CASSQLEDTQYF. CDR3 DNA: TGTGCCAGCAGCCAATTGGAGGATACGCAGTATTTT.

V usage is TRBV11-3 and J usage is TRBJ2-1, with no clear D. Germline V gene sequence: CDR1 SGHNT, CDR2 YENEEA. V lost 5 bases, J lost 10 bases, and 12 bases lay in between. This CDR3 spans 12 amino acids. The CDR3 coding sequence is TGTGCCAGCAGCCCCCCGGGTCCCGAGCAGTTCTTC. Translating gives CASSPPGPEQFF.

The chain is built from TRBV7-2 and TRBJ1-2, with D unclear. This CDR3 is built from 14 residues. Trimming removed 3 bases at V and 4 bases at J, with 12 bases between. CDR1 and CDR2 from the germline V gene are SGHTA and FQGNSA. The CDR3 loop reads CASSFFGIGYGYTF. In DNA, the CDR3 is TGTGCCAGCAGCTTTTTCGGGATCGGCTATGGCTACACCTTC.

The genes are TRBV5-1 and TRBJ2-7, with TRBD2 matching over 7 bases. V lost 2 bases and J lost 1; bases outside the gene matches: 6. Per germline, CDR1 SGHRS and CDR2 YFSETQ. The CDR3 has 15 residues. This CDR3 is CASSFVASGSYEQYF. CDR3 DNA: TGCGCCAGCAGCTTTGTGGCTAGCGGATCCTACGAGCAGTACTTC.

The chain is built from TRBV6-5 and TRBJ1-6; the D gene is possibly TRBD1 (5 bases). The CDR3 runs 14 residues. Trimming cost V 6 bases and J 6 bases, with 12 bases left between them. Germline V gene lookup returns CDR1 MNHEY and CDR2 SVGAGI. This CDR3 reads CASREGPVNSPLHF. CDR3 nucleotide sequence: TGTGCCAGCAGGGAGGGACCTGTTAATTCACCCCTCCACTTT.

The rearrangement links TRBV24-1 to TRBJ2-4, with TRBD2 identical over 7 bases. J was trimmed by 12 bases and V by 9 bases; bases with no gene match: 1. Germline CDR1 reads KGHDR; CDR2 reads SFDVKD. This CDR3 is built from 9 residues. The CDR3 region is CATGDYQYF. In nucleotides, the CDR3 is TGTGCCACCGGGGACTATCAGTACTTC.

The CDR3 loop is CASSQAGVYEQYF. Here the CDR3 DNA reads TGTGCCAGCAGCCAAGCGGGAGTCTACGAGCAGTACTTC. The V and J genes are TRBV14 and TRBJ2-7; D may be TRBD2 (6 bases). Looked up from germline, CDR1 is SGHDN and CDR2 is FVKESK. This CDR3 region has 13 residues. V was trimmed by 1 base and J by 3 bases, leaving 7 bases between them. The variable domain in full, completed from reference TRBV14 and TRBJ2-7, reads EAGVTQFPSHSVIEKGQTVTLRCDPISGHDNLYWYRRVMGKEIKFLLHFVKESKQDESGMPNNRFLAERTGGTYSTLKVQPAELEDSGVYFCASSQAGVYEQYFGPGTRLTVT.

The chain employs TRBV28 and TRBJ1-1; maybe TRBD1 (5 bases). The CDR3 consists of 11 residues. V lost 5 bases and J lost 8, with 9 bases in between. The germline gives CDR1 MDHEN, CDR2 SYDVKM. The CDR3 region is CASSDTGEAFF. The DNA for the CDR3 is TGTGCCAGCAGTGACACAGGCGAAGCTTTCTTT.

The gene calls are TRBV30 and TRBJ1-6; TRBD1 aligns across 10 bases. CDR3 size: 15 residues. The ends lost 2 bases at V and 9 bases at J; junction bases unmatched: 7. Germline loops: CDR1 GTSNPN, CDR2 SVGIG (reference sequence). For the CDR3, the DNA is TGTGCCTGGAGTCCATGGGACAGGGGACGTTCACCCCTCCACTTT. Its protein product is CAWSPWDRGRSPLHF.

The chain joins TRBV4-1 to TRBJ1-5; 7 positions match TRBD1. V lost 3 bases to trimming and J lost 3 bases; unmatched junction nucleotides: 5. Looked up from germline, CDR1 is MGHRA and CDR2 is YSYEKL. The CDR3 runs 15 residues. CDR3 DNA sequence: TGCGCCAGCAGCCAGGAACAGGGGCTCAATCAGCCCCAGCATTTT. Amino acids: CASSQEQGLNQPQHF.

The chain has TRBV7-9 and TRBJ2-1; TRBD2 matches 14 bases. The V and J ends lost 5 bases and 8 bases, in that order; junction bases with no gene match: 8. Germline V lookup: CDR1 SEHNR, CDR2 FQNEAQ (reference sequence). CDR3 length equals 16 residues. CDR3 sequence reads: CASSPGTSGSSDEQFF. The DNA for the CDR3 is TGTGCCAGCAGCCCGGGGACTAGCGGGAGCTCGGATGAGCAGTTCTTC.

The CDR3 bases are TGTGCCAGCTCACCGCAGAGGACAGGGTTGAATGAGCAGTTCTTC. This sequence encodes CASSPQRTGLNEQFF. The chain joins TRBV18 to TRBJ2-1; 8 bases map to TRBD1. Germline V gene data show CDR1 as KGHSH and CDR2 as LQKENI. Germline trimming cut 3 bases from V and 7 bases from J; bases unmatched to any gene: 8. The CDR3 sequence is 15 residues long.

V usage is TRBV24-1 and J usage is TRBJ2-2; 10 nucleotides match TRBD1. The CDR3 loop spans 18 amino acids. V trimming: 6 bases; J trimming: 6 bases; junction bases outside the gene matches: 15. The germline V gene has CDR1 KGHDR and CDR2 SFDVKD. CDR3: CATSPTPRRDRGAGELFF. In nucleotides, the CDR3 is TGTGCCACCAGTCCCACCCCCCGCCGGGACAGGGGAGCCGGGGAGCTGTTTTTT.

The CDR3 region is CAGSYRGYEQYF. CDR3 nucleotides: TGTGCCGGATCATACAGGGGCTACGAGCAGTACTTC. This chain uses TRBV2 with TRBJ2-7, with TRBD1 matching 7 bases. V lost 11 bases, J lost 3 bases, and 7 bases stayed unmatched. The CDR3 sequence is 12 residues long. From germline, CDR1 is SNHLY and CDR2 FYNNEI.

The J gene is TRBJ2-2, the V gene TRBV5-4; 7 bases align to TRBD2. The CDR3 length is 16 residues. The germline V gene has CDR1 SGHNT and CDR2 YYREEE (reference sequence). With V trimmed by 4 bases and J by 3 bases, 9 bases remained unmatched. DNA for the CDR3: TGTGCCAGCAGCCGACAGCGGGATACCTACACCGGGGAGCTGTTTTTT. As protein: CASSRQRDTYTGELFF.

The chain joins TRBV7-8 to TRBJ2-5; 10 bases map to TRBD1. The CDR3 length is 16 residues. Per the germline V gene, CDR1 is SGHVS and CDR2 is FQNEAQ. J was trimmed by 4 bases and V by 5 bases; bases with no gene match: 10. Here the CDR3 reads CASSATGTGEGETQYF. The CDR3, as DNA: TGTGCCAGCAGCGCGACTGGGACAGGGGAGGGAGAGACCCAGTACTTC.

The rearrangement links TRBV3-1 (or the pseudogene TRBV3-2) to TRBJ1-2, with 12 bases matching TRBD1. Germline V gene lookup returns CDR1 LGHDT and CDR2 YNNKEL (reference sequence). This CDR3 comprises 16 residues. V dropped 1 base and J dropped 6; count of bases not matched to a gene: 6. CDR3 loop: CASSQGLGQGAHGYTF. In nucleotides, the CDR3 is TGTGCCAGCAGCCAAGGTCTGGGACAGGGGGCTCATGGCTACACCTTC.

The rearrangement links TRBV11-1 to TRBJ1-2, with a weak D call TRBD1 (5 bases). Germline V lookup: CDR1 SGHAT, CDR2 FQDESV (reference sequence). This CDR3 is 11 amino acids long. CDR3 residues: CAVSGGDGYTF. The CDR3 nucleotides are TGTGCTGTTTCCGGCGGGGACGGCTACACCTTC. Looking up the rest from reference TRBV11-1 and TRBJ1-2 gives the full variable domain: EAEVAQSPRYKITEKSQAVAFWCDPISGHATLYWYRQILGQGPELLVQFQDESVVDDSQLPKDRFSAERLKGVDSTLKIQPAELGDSAMYLCAVSGGDGYTFGSGTRLTVV.

This sequence joins TRBV7-8 and TRBJ1-1, with D hard to call. V lost 6 bases and J lost 0, with 8 bases in between. CDR3 length: 13 amino acids. Per the germline V gene, CDR1 is SGHVS and CDR2 is FQNEAQ. The CDR3 region is CASSTEMNTEAFF. In DNA, the CDR3 is TGTGCCAGCAGTACAGAAATGAACACTGAAGCTTTCTTT.

The chain links TRBV2 to TRBJ2-7; 9 nucleotides line up with TRBD1. The V gene's germline CDR1 is SNHLY and CDR2 FYNNEI. V dropped 10 bases and J dropped 5; count of bases not matched to a gene: 15. The CDR3 has 15 amino acids. The CDR3 nucleotides are TGTGCCACCTCTCTTCCCGGGACAGGGATCAACGAGCAGTACTTC. Translation gives CATSLPGTGINEQYF.